Shown below are 16 T cell receptor beta chains from a single sample sequenced in a study of post-analysis software for immune sequencing data. Study-wide results and caveats: TRBV5-6, TRBV5-1 and TRBV20-1 were among roughly five TRBV segments more frequent in patients than controls.

These receptors are not linked to any known antigen. TCR beta cDNA libraries had unique molecular identifiers. TCRdb called the PCR reads again in MiXCR, with one record for every CDR3 protein. This sample carries 800,000 to 950,000 distinct CDR3 sequences, roughly 50% of them seen once, and the ten largest clones take over 4%. Source material: blood. The receptors here all came from a girl between 10 and 17 years old with multiple sclerosis.

This clonotype occurred a few times. This chain links TRBV7-6 with TRBJ2-3; D is ambiguous. Germline V gives CDR1 SGHVS, CDR2 FNYEAQ. Trimming removed 5 bases from V and 1 base from J, with 4 bases in between. The CDR3 runs to 12 residues. CDR3 amino acids: CASSARTDTQYF. The CDR3, as DNA: TGTGCCAGCAGCGCCCGCACAGATACGCAGTATTTT.

This clonotype was detected a few times. The chain is built from TRBV7-9 and TRBJ2-5; 8 bases agree with TRBD1. This CDR3 contains 13 residues. With 10 bases clipped from V and 5 bases from J, the junction kept 9 bases outside the gene matches. From germline, CDR1 is SEHNR and CDR2 FQNEAQ (reference sequence). This chain's CDR3 is CATDRVVGETQYF. The CDR3 DNA follows: TGTGCCACGGACAGGGTCGTCGGGGAGACCCAGTACTTC.

V and J are TRBV5-1 and TRBJ2-7; D may match TRBD1 or TRBD2 (5 bases each). The germline V and J ends were trimmed by 5 bases and 0 bases, with 18 bases remaining between them. Germline CDR1 reads SGHRS; CDR2 reads YFSETQ. This CDR3 is 16 amino acids long. CDR3 DNA sequence: TGCGCCAGCAGAACGGACCCCGGTGGGACCTCCTACGAGCAGTACTTC. It specifies CASRTDPGGTSYEQYF.

As regards this clonotype: It may be a read error: a sequence one base away is much more abundant. The genes are TRBV6-6 and TRBJ2-5; 7 bases align to TRBD1. Germline V lookup: CDR1 MNHNY, CDR2 SVGAGI (reference sequence). The CDR3 runs 13 residues. CDR3 amino acids: CAGSPTGVETQYF. CDR3 bases: TGTGCCGGCAGTCCCACAGGGGTAGAGACCCAGTACTTC.

CDR3 protein: CASVLGGESSYNEQFF. CDR3 DNA sequence: TGTGCTAGTGTCCTGGGAGGGGAAAGCTCCTACAATGAGCAGTTCTTC. The chain recombines TRBV12-5 with TRBJ2-1; TRBD2 matches at 7 bases. The CDR3 runs 16 residues. J was trimmed by 0 bases and V by 7 bases; bases with no gene match: 9. CDR1 and CDR2 from the germline V gene are LGHNT and FRNRAP.

The chain recombines TRBV27 with TRBJ2-6; 7 bases line up with TRBD1. The length of the CDR3 is 17 residues. V lost 5 bases to trimming and J lost 0 bases; unmatched junction nucleotides: 7. Germline lookup yields CDR1 MNHEY and CDR2 SMNVEV (reference sequence). The CDR3 bases are TGTGCCAGCAGTCCGAGGACAGGCCGCTCTGGGGCCAACGTCCTGACTTTC. Its translation is CASSPRTGRSGANVLTF.

The chain recombines TRBV29-1 with TRBJ2-7; D may be TRBD1 or TRBD2 (5 bases each). Germline CDR1 SQVTM, CDR2 ANQGSEA. Trimming took 8 bases from V and 0 from J, leaving 17 bases between them. CDR3 length: 14 residues. CDR3 DNA: TGCAGCACGAAGGAGGACACGGCCTCCTACGAGCAGTACTTC. Translated, it gives CSTKEDTASYEQYF.

This clonotype was recorded a few times. This sequence joins TRBV5-1 and TRBJ2-7; TRBD1 matches 7 bases. V trimming: 4 bases; J trimming: 0 bases; junction bases outside the gene matches: 4. This CDR3 is built from 14 residues. Per the germline V gene, CDR1 is SGHRS and CDR2 is YFSETQ. The CDR3 bases are TGCGCCAGCAGCAGCACAGGGGCCTCCTACGAGCAGTACTTC. Translation gives CASSSTGASYEQYF.

In its sample, this clonotype was seen a few times. J is TRBJ2-7 and V is TRBV29-1; D possibly uses TRBD1 or TRBD2 (5 bases each). The end of the DNA is better explained by TRBJ2-5, so the J call may be wrong. The CDR3 totals 12 residues. Germline-derived CDR1 and CDR2 are SQVTM and ANQGSEA. CDR3 loop: CSVELGGETQYF. The CDR3 DNA reads as TGCAGCGTTGAACTTGGGGGAGAGACCCAGTACTTC.

This clonotype was found once. The chain combines TRBV11-2 with TRBJ2-5; D gene unclear. The J call may not be correct, given that the DNA end is closer to TRBJ2-7. CDR1 SGHAT and CDR2 FQNNGV come from the germline V gene. This CDR3 is built from 13 residues. The CDR3 here is CASSLRWDYEQYF. Here the CDR3 DNA reads TGTGCCAGCAGCTTACGATGGGACTACGAGCAGTACTTC.

The chain uses TRBV10-3 and TRBJ2-7, with 9 bases lining up with TRBD2. J gave up 7 bases and V 4 bases, and 5 bases lay outside the gene matches. The CDR3 is 13 amino acids. Germline CDR1 ENHRY, CDR2 SYGVKD. The CDR3 coding sequence is TGTGCCATCAGTGCAGATGCGGGAGGGGAGCAGTACTTC. Residues: CAISADAGGEQYF.

This clonotype was seen more than once but under ten times. V is TRBV20-1 and J is TRBJ2-1; 9 bases agree with TRBD2. The trim removed 1 base at V and 6 bases at J, leaving 7 bases unmatched. CDR1 and CDR2 from the germline V gene are DFQATT and SNEGSKA (reference sequence). CDR3 length equals 15 residues. The CDR3 reads CSARALAGWSNEQFF. The CDR3 nucleotides are TGCAGTGCTAGAGCGCTAGCGGGATGGAGCAATGAGCAGTTCTTC.

This clonotype was found a few times. The rearrangement joins TRBV6-1 to TRBJ2-1; D perhaps matches TRBD1 (5 bases). The germline V gene has CDR1 MNHNS and CDR2 SASEGT. The CDR3 loop spans 15 amino acids. Deletions cut 2 bases from V and 8 bases from J, with 16 bases between. The CDR3 loop reads CASSEQGIGNHEQFF. CDR3 nucleotide sequence: TGTGCCAGCAGTGAACAGGGAATTGGAAATCATGAGCAGTTCTTC.

This clonotype was counted only a few times. The gene calls are TRBV21-1 and TRBJ2-7; the table's D call TRBD1 went unverified against the DNA. TRBV21-1 corresponds to a pseudogene. CDR3 size: 17 residues. CDR3 bases: TGTGCCAGCAGCAAAGTTGGGGCAGGGGGCCCGCGGGACGAGCAGTACTTC. It yields the protein CASSKVGAGGPRDEQYF.

This clonotype was picked up a small number of times. The chain carries TRBV3-1 and TRBJ2-5; D uncertain. The ends were cut back, 4 bases at V and 2 bases at J, with 8 bases in the middle. CDR1 LGHDT and CDR2 YNNKEL come from the germline V gene (reference sequence). CDR3 length: 13 residues. The CDR3 DNA reads as TGTGCCAGCAGCCGAGAGGTTCAAGAGACCCAGTACTTC. This encodes CASSREVQETQYF.

This chain joins TRBV6-5 and TRBJ1-2, with 9 bases fitting TRBD1. The CDR3 consists of 12 residues. CDR1 is MNHEY and CDR2 is SVGAGI in the germline V gene. The V gene end was trimmed by 5 bases and the J gene end by 6 bases; junction bases not matched to a gene: 1. This chain's CDR3 is CASSGDRDGYTF. DNA of the CDR3: TGTGCCAGCAGTGGGGACAGGGATGGCTACACCTTC.